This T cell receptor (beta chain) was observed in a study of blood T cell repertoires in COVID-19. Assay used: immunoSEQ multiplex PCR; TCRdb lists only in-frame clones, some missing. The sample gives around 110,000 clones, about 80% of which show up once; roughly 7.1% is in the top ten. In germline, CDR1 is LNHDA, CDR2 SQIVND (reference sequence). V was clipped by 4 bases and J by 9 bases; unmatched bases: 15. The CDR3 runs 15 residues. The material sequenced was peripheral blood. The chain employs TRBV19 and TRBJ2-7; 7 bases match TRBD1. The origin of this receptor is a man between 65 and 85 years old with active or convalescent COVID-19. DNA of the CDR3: TGTGCCAGTAGTACAAGGACAGGTGCCCGCGGATCGCAGTACTTC. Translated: CASSTRTGARGSQYF.